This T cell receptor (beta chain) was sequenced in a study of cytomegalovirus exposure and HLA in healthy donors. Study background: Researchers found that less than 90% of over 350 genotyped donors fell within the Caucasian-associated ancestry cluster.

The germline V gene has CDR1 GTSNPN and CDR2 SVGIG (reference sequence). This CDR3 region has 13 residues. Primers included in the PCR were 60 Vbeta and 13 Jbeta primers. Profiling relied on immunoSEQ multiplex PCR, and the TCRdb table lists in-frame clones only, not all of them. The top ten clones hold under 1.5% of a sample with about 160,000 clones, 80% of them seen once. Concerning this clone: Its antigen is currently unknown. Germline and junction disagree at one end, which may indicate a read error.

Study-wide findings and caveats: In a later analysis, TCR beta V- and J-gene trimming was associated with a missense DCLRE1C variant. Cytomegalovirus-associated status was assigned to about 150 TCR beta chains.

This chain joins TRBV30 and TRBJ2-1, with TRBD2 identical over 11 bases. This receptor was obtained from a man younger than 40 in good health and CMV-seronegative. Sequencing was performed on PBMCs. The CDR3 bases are TGTGCCTGGAGACTAGCGGGGGCCAATGAGCAGCTCTTC. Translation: CAWRLAGANEQLF.